Listed here are 18 T cell receptor beta chains from one sample, sequenced in a study of T cell responses to AZD1222 COVID-19 vaccine (dated by TCRdb to about 2021). The time point label corresponds to: baseline before first vaccination. Libraries came from the immunoSEQ multiplex PCR assay. TCRdb carries this immuneACCESS record with in-frame sequences only. Its versions omit some clonotypes, under half of them owing to an unresolved V gene in the studies checked, with the rest unexplained. The table for this sample lists about 130,000 clones; about nine tenths of them were counted only once. The leading ten clones occupy roughly 1.5% of the sample. This specimen consisted of peripheral blood, obtained on day 0 of AZD1222 vaccination. The source is an adult in good health.

The gene calls are TRBV7-8 and TRBJ1-5; TRBD1 matches 7 bases. The junction had 16 bases not matched to a gene; V was cut back by 6 bases and J by 5 bases. The CDR3 has 17 amino acids. Germline lookup yields CDR1 SGHVS and CDR2 FQNEAQ. The CDR3 DNA is TGTGCCAGCAGTCCCTGGGGCAGGGGGAAGACTTATCAGCCCCAGCATTTT. Protein: CASSPWGRGKTYQPQHF.

CDR3 in amino acids: CASSRLAGGLYEQYF. CDR3 nucleotides: TGTGCCAGCAGTAGACTAGCGGGGGGCCTCTACGAGCAGTACTTC. The V and J genes are TRBV6-2 or TRBV6-3 and TRBJ2-7, with TRBD2 identical over 13 bases. The CDR3 has 15 residues. V lost 5 bases, J lost 3 bases, and 4 bases stayed unmatched. Germline-derived CDR1 and CDR2 are MNHEY and SVGEGT.

Concerning this clone itself: The sample has other DNA sequences that encode this CDR3 too. The V gene is TRBV7-9, the J gene TRBJ1-4; 9 nucleotides match TRBD1. The CDR3 runs 14 residues. The trim removed 3 bases at V and 7 bases at J, leaving 3 bases unmatched. Germline CDR1 and CDR2: SEHNR and FQNEAQ (reference sequence). The CDR3: CASSLGQGTEKLFF. The CDR3 coding sequence is TGTGCCAGCAGCTTGGGACAGGGTACTGAAAAACTGTTTTTT.

The CDR3 loop is CATSRDRAIGSPLHF. In DNA form, the CDR3 reads TGTGCCACCAGCAGGGACAGGGCAATAGGCTCACCCCTCCACTTT. The chain employs TRBV15 and TRBJ1-6, with 8 bases aligning to TRBD1. Germline trimming cut 3 bases from V and 10 bases from J; bases unmatched to any gene: 8. The CDR3 is made up of 15 amino acids. Germline loops: CDR1 LNHNV, CDR2 YYDKDF (reference sequence).

This clone appeared a few times. The gene calls are TRBV5-4 and TRBJ1-2; D gene uncertain. This CDR3 contains 14 residues. Trimming removed 6 bases from V and 3 bases from J, with 15 bases in between. CDR1 SGHNT and CDR2 YYREEE come from the germline V gene (reference sequence). CDR3 sequence reads: CASTFGMTDYGYTF. The CDR3 nucleotides are TGTGCCAGCACCTTCGGGATGACGGACTATGGCTACACCTTC.

The chain carries TRBV6-5 and TRBJ1-5, with unresolved D. Germline V gene sequence: CDR1 MNHEY, CDR2 SVGAGI. The CDR3 covers 12 residues. V gave up 6 bases and J gave up 3 bases, with 6 bases separating them. The CDR3 sequence: CASRQTNQPQHF. The DNA of the CDR3 is TGTGCCAGCAGACAGACCAATCAGCCCCAGCATTTT.

The chain combines TRBV7-3 with TRBJ1-1; D perhaps matches TRBD1 (6 bases). The CDR3 has 16 amino acids. Per germline, CDR1 SGHTA and CDR2 FQGTGA. V lost 1 base and J 2 bases, leaving 14 bases between the germline ends. The DNA of the CDR3 is TGTGCCAGCAGCTTAAACTCCCGGACAGTTAACACTGAAGCTTTCTTT. Residues: CASSLNSRTVNTEAFF.

As to this clone: Within the sample, other DNA sequences also encode this same CDR3. The chain recombines TRBV18 with TRBJ2-5, with D possibly called TRBD1 or TRBD2 (5 bases each). The V end lost 4 bases, the J end lost 2 bases, and 8 bases lay between the germline ends. The CDR3 loop spans 13 amino acids. Germline lookup yields CDR1 KGHSH and CDR2 LQKENI. CDR3 in amino acids: CASSRGNQETQYF. In nucleotides, the CDR3 is TGTGCCAGCTCACGGGGGAATCAAGAGACCCAGTACTTC.

V is TRBV4-1 and J is TRBJ2-5; D is perhaps TRBD1 (6 bases). Germline CDR1 reads MGHRA; CDR2 reads YSYEKL. Trimming shortened V by 4 bases and J by 5 bases, and 11 bases separated the two germline ends. The CDR3 is 13 residues long. CDR3 in amino acids: CASSPGTKETQYF. The CDR3 DNA follows: TGCGCCAGCAGCCCAGGGACAAAGGAGACCCAGTACTTC.

The CDR3 loop is CSVEGTRGETQYF. The CDR3 bases are TGCAGCGTCGAGGGTACCCGCGGGGAGACCCAGTACTTC. This chain connects TRBV29-1 to TRBJ2-5, with D perhaps TRBD2 (5 bases). The CDR3 loop spans 13 amino acids. Trimming shortened V by 6 bases and J by 5 bases, and 16 bases separated the two germline ends. Germline assignment: CDR1 SQVTM and CDR2 ANQGSEA.

Only one count was recorded for this clone. V and J are TRBV6-1 and TRBJ1-2; no clear D gene. In germline, CDR1 is MNHNS, CDR2 SASEGT. The CDR3 totals 14 residues. V was clipped by 4 bases and J by 4 bases, with 13 bases between them. Written as DNA, the CDR3 is TGTGCCAGCAGTGGGACGGAGATTTTCTATGGCTACACCTTC. It yields the protein CASSGTEIFYGYTF.

The chain carries TRBV19 and TRBJ1-1; the D is unclear. This CDR3 comprises 13 residues. Germline V gene lookup returns CDR1 LNHDA and CDR2 SQIVND (reference sequence). V was pared by 7 bases and J by 1 base, with 10 bases between. The CDR3 region is CASTGITNTEAFF. Here the CDR3 DNA reads TGTGCCAGTACTGGGATTACGAACACTGAAGCTTTCTTT.

The chain uses TRBV30 and TRBJ2-7, with TRBD2 as a possible D gene (5 bases). CDR1 is GTSNPN and CDR2 is SVGIG in the germline V gene (reference sequence). Trimming shortened V by 1 base and J by 1 base, and 11 bases separated the two germline ends. There are 14 residues in the CDR3. Here the CDR3 reads CAWSDLRRSYEQYF. CDR3 nucleotides: TGTGCCTGGAGTGACCTTAGGAGGTCCTACGAGCAGTACTTC.

Remarks on this clone: Other DNA sequences in the same sample also yield this CDR3. The chain combines TRBV28 with TRBJ1-2; no clear D gene. The CDR3 covers 12 residues. Germline CDR1 reads MDHEN; CDR2 reads SYDVKM. Trimming stripped 2 bases from V and 4 bases from J, with 5 bases between. CDR3 sequence: CASSLARYGYTF. The CDR3 DNA reads as TGTGCCAGCAGTTTAGCCCGCTATGGCTACACCTTC.

The chain carries TRBV6-5 and TRBJ2-7, with a weak D call TRBD1 (6 bases). The germline V gene encodes CDR1 MNHEY and CDR2 SVGAGI. The CDR3 spans 15 residues. Trimming cost V 0 bases and J 7 bases, with 16 bases left between them. CDR3 loop: CASSYSSQGSGEQYF. CDR3 sequence (DNA): TGTGCCAGCAGTTACTCGTCGCAGGGGTCGGGGGAGCAGTACTTC.

This clone has more than one count but fewer than ten. This chain uses TRBV19 with TRBJ1-5; possibly TRBD1 for D (6 bases). The germline V gene has CDR1 LNHDA and CDR2 SQIVND (reference sequence). The germline V and J ends were trimmed by 7 bases and 0 bases, with 16 bases remaining between them. The CDR3 totals 16 residues. CDR3 sequence: CASNPQGSYSNQPQHF. The CDR3 region has the DNA TGTGCCAGTAACCCACAGGGCTCATATAGCAATCAGCCCCAGCATTTT. The full variable domain, in which reference TRBV19 and TRBJ1-5 provide the parts outside the CDR3, is DGGITQSPKYLFRKEGQNVTLSCEQNLNHDAMYWYRQDPGQGLRLIYYSQIVNDFQKGDIAEGYSVSREKKESFPLTVTSAQKNPTAFYLCASNPQGSYSNQPQHFGDGTRLSIL.

J is TRBJ2-5 and V is TRBV6-5, with TRBD2 matching over 8 bases. The V gene end was trimmed by 7 bases and the J gene end by 5 bases; junction bases not matched to a gene: 3. Germline values: CDR1 MNHEY, CDR2 SVGAGI. This CDR3 region has 12 residues. CDR3 DNA: TGTGCCAGCAACCGCGGGGGGGAGACCCAGTACTTC. Protein: CASNRGGETQYF.

The chain is built from TRBV10-1 and TRBJ1-2; D is undetermined. Trimming left V 3 bases short and J 2 bases short, with 16 bases between. Germline loops: CDR1 WNHNN, CDR2 SYGVQD (reference sequence). The CDR3 extends over 16 amino acids. CDR3 DNA: TGCGCCAGCAGTGACCAGGACCGCTCAGGCAACTATGGCTACACCTTC. It translates to CASSDQDRSGNYGYTF.